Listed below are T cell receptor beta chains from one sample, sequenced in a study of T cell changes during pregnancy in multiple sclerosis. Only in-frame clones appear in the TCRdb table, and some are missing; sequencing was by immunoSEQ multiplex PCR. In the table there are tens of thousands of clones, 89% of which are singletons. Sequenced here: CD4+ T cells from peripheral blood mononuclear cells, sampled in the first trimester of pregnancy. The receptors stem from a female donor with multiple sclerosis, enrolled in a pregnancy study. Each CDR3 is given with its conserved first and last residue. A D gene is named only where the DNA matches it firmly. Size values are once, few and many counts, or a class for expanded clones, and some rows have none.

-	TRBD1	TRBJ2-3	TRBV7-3	CASSLGQNTDTQYF	TGTGCCAGCAGCTTGGGACAGAACACAGATACGCAGTATTTT
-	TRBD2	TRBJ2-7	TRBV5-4	CASRPGIAGGYEQYF	TGTGCCAGCAGACCAGGCATAGCGGGAGGCTACGAGCAGTACTTC
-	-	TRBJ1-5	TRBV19	CASSIVQGRQPQHF	TGTGCCAGTAGTATAGTACAGGGTAGACAGCCCCAGCATTTT
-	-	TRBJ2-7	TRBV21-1	CASSRRGLVYEQYF	TGTGCCAGCAGTCGACGAGGACTTGTTTACGAGCAGTACTTC
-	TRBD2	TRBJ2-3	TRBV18	CASSPWDLAGEGDTQYF	TGTGCCAGCTCACCATGGGATTTAGCGGGAGAGGGAGATACGCAGTATTTT
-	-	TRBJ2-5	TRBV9	CASSVEPSVLAQYF	TGTGCCAGCAGCGTAGAACCGAGCGTTTTGGCCCAGTACTTC
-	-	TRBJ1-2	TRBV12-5	CASGLVEGFRGYGYTF	TGTGCTAGTGGTTTGGTAGAAGGTTTCCGGGGCTATGGCTACACCTTC
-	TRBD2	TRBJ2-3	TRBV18	CASSPGLDSDTQYF	TGTGCCAGCTCACCGGGACTAGACTCAGATACGCAGTATTTT
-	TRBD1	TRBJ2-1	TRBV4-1	CASSLYRGRNNEQFF	TGCGCCAGCAGCCTCTACAGGGGGCGGAACAATGAGCAGTTCTTC
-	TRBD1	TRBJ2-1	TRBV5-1	CASSPGTDSYNEQFF	TGCGCCAGCAGCCCCGGGACAGACTCCTACAATGAGCAGTTCTTC
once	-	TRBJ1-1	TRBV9	CASSAIPGFDTEAFF	TGTGCCAGCAGCGCAATCCCGGGGTTTGACACTGAAGCTTTCTTT
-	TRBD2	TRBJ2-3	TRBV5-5	CASSLGASGDTDTQYF	TGTGCCAGCAGCTTGGGGGCTAGCGGGGACACAGATACGCAGTATTTT
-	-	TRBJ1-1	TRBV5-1	CASTPGGFRNTEAFF	TGCGCCAGCACCCCTGGGGGGTTCAGGAACACTGAAGCTTTCTTT
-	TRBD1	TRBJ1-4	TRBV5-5	CASSGQGAVGEKLFF	TGTGCCAGCAGCGGACAGGGGGCAGTAGGGGAAAAACTGTTTTTT
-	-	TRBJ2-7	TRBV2	CASSLHSAYEQYF	TGTGCCAGCAGTCTCCATAGCGCCTACGAGCAGTACTTC
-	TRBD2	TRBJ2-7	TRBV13	CASRRAGGPGEQYF	TGTGCCAGCAGAAGGGCGGGAGGGCCGGGGGAGCAGTACTTC
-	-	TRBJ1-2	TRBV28	CVHGSGGYTF	TGTGTTCACGGGTCGGGGGGCTACACCTTC